This T cell receptor (beta chain) emerged from a study of blood T cell repertoires in COVID-19. Seattle's enrolled individuals joined amid active infection and were then monitored longitudinally. CDR1 is SGHTA, CDR2 FQGTGA, per germline. V trimming: 1 base; J trimming: 4 bases; junction bases outside the gene matches: 7. CDR3 length: 16 amino acids. Clones were read by immunoSEQ multiplex PCR, and TCRdb kept only the in-frame ones, dropping some. The sample contains about 63,000 clones, about 81% of which appear only once. This clone turned up a few times. The TCR originated in a man between 60 and 70 years old with COVID-19, enrolled during active disease. V is TRBV7-3 and J is TRBJ2-3; 8 bases fit TRBD2. The material sequenced was peripheral blood. CDR3 sequence: CASSLMGRGAPDTQYF. The CDR3 DNA follows: TGTGCCAGCAGCTTAATGGGGCGGGGGGCCCCAGATACGCAGTATTTT.